The clone carrying this T cell receptor (beta chain) has just a few counts. What it recognizes is unknown. Regarding time point: patch test 1, 2 weeks after DPC sensitization. The treatment: therapeutic diphenylcyclopropenone sensitization with weekly scalp DPC. Researchers extracted total RNA from unfractionated whole blood. TCRdb reprocessed the RACE reads via MiXCR and lists one record per CDR3 protein. The data contain around 52,000 distinct CDR3 sequences, about 9.6% of them singletons. The record originates from a study of human T cells and chemical hapten exposure. About the study: Mainly, slight library volume differences in the pool made TCR yields vary.

Whole-study findings and limits: No shift was seen in TCRs above 1 in 1000 frequency with DPC sensitization. In comparison with controls, expanded TCRs gave rise to a significantly larger number of large CDR3 similarity clusters.

The germline V gene encodes CDR1 SGHTA and CDR2 FQGTGA. Deletions cut 1 base from V and 0 bases from J, with 11 bases between. This CDR3 is 16 amino acids long. The rearrangement uses TRBV7-3 and TRBJ2-3; D unclear. The TCR comes from a woman aged 40 to 50 with alopecia areata. Some clones in this sample may be carry-over from other donors' samples. Sequenced here: whole blood, sampled in connection with sensitization to the hapten diphenylcyclopropenone (DPC). CDR3 protein: CASSLMQAPSTDTQYF. The CDR3 DNA sequence: TGTGCCAGCAGCTTAATGCAAGCCCCTAGCACAGATACGCAGTATTTT.